This TCR beta chain was identified in a study of blood T cell repertoires in COVID-19. For the study at large: Samples of COVID-19 (acute and convalescent) were obtained from the United States, Italy and Spain. In each case, the material was cDNA or gDNA derived from T cells, B-cell-depleted T cells, or PBMCs.

The germline gives CDR1 SQVTM, CDR2 ANQGSEA. With 2 bases removed from V and 3 bases from J, the gap between germline ends came to 9 bases. The CDR3 contains 13 residues. Participant age was roughly 18 to 100 years, and participants resided in roughly 25 US areas. Participant-reported clinical history was the basis for cohort assignment. Sequencing used immunoSEQ multiplex PCR; TCRdb keeps in-frame clones, though not all of them. The sample has 350,000 to 550,000 clones, approximately 90% seen once. The TCR originated in a young man who had recovered from COVID-19. The source material was PBMCs or T cells enriched from blood (not recorded which). The V call is TRBV29-1, the J call TRBJ2-3; D is possibly TRBD1 (5 bases). Here the CDR3 DNA reads TGCAGCGTTGAACGACAGAAAACAGATACGCAGTATTTT. Its protein product is CSVERQKTDTQYF.